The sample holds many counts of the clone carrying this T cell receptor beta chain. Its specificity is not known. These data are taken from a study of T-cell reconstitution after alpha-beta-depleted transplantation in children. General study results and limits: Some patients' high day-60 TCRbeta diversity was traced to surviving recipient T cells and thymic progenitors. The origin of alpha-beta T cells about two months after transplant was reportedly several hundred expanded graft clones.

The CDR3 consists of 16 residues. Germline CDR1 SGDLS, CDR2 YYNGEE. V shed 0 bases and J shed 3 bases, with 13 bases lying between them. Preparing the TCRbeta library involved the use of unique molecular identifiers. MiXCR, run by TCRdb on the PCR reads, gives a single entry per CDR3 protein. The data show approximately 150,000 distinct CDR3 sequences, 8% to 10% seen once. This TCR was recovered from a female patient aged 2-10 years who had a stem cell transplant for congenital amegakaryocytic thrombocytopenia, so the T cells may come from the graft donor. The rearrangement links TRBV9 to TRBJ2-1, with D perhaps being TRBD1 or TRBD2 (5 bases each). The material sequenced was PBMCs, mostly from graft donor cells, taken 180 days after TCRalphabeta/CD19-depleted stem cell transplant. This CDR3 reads CASSVEFGTNYNEQFF. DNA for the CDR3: TGTGCCAGCAGCGTAGAGTTTGGGACCAACTACAATGAGCAGTTCTTC.